The clone carrying this T cell receptor beta chain came up a few times. The germline V gene has CDR1 GTSNPN and CDR2 SVGIG (reference sequence). The CDR3 runs 14 residues. V was pared by 1 base and J by 6 bases, with 7 bases of the junction left unmatched. cDNA came from roughly 0.53 to 1 ug RNA primed by random hexamers. It was immunoSEQ multiplex PCR that amplified TCR beta CDR3 across 54 Vbeta and 13 Jbeta. TCRdb itself ran the immunoSEQ multiplex PCR reads through MiXCR, one entry per CDR3 protein. This table has roughly 130,000 distinct CDR3 sequences, about 95% appearing once. The data originate from a study of CD8 T cells in Susac syndrome. In blood CD8+ and CD4+ T cells, TCR beta underwent sequencing. The authors negatively isolated CD8+ and CD4+ T cells and FACS-enriched TEMRA cells.

The sequencing input was CD4+ T cells from PBMCs. The receptor was derived from a human donor in good health. The chain is built from TRBV30 and TRBJ2-7; the match to TRBD2 covers 9 bases. CDR3 region: CAWSGLGTSLEQYF. The CDR3 DNA reads as TGTGCCTGGAGTGGACTCGGGACTAGCCTCGAGCAGTACTTC. Full variable domain (outside the CDR3, taken from reference TRBV30 and TRBJ2-7): SQTIHQWPATLVQPVGSPLSLECTVEGTSNPNLYWYRQAAGRGLQLLFYSVGIGQISSEVPQNLSASRPQDRQFILSSKKLLLSDSGFYLCAWSGLGTSLEQYFGPGTRLTVT.